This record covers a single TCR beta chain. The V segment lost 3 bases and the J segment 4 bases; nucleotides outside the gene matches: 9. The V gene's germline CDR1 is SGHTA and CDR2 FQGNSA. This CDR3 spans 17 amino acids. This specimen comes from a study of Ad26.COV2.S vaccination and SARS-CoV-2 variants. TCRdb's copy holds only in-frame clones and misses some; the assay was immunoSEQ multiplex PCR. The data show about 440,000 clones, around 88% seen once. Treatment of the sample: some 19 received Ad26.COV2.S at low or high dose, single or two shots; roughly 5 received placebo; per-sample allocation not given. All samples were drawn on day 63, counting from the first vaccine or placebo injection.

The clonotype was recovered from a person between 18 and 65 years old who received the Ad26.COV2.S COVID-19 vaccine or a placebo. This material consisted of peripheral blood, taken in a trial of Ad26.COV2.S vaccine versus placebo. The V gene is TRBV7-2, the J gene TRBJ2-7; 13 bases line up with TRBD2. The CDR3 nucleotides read TGTGCCAGCAGCTTCGGGGGACTAGCGGGACGATCTTACGAGCAGTACTTC. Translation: CASSFGGLAGRSYEQYF.